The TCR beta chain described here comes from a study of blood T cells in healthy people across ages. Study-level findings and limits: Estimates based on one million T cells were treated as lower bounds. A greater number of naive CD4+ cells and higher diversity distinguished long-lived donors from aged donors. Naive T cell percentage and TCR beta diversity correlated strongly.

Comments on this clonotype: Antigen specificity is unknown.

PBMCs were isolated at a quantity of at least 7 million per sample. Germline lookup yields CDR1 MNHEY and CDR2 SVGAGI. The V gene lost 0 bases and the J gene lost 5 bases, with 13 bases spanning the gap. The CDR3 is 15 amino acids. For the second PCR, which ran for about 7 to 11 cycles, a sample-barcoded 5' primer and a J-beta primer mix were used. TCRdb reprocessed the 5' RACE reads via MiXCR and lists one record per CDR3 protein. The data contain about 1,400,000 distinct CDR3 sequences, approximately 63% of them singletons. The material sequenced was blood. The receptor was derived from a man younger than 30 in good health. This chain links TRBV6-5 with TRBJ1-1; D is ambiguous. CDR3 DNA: TGTGCCAGCAGTTACTCCCGCGTCCGGAATACTGAAGCTTTCTTT. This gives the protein CASSYSRVRNTEAFF.